The 21 T cell receptor beta chains listed next were all sequenced from one sample in a study of blood T cell repertoires in COVID-19. Sequencing was performed with immunoSEQ multiplex PCR; in TCRdb, only in-frame clones are kept and a portion is missing. The sample lists 150,000 to 200,000 clones, 86% seen once, with more than 7.5% in the top ten. Specimen: PBMCs or T cells enriched from blood (not recorded which). Receptors were obtained from a woman in her 30s who had recovered from COVID-19.

The chain joins TRBV28 to TRBJ2-7; 7 bases agree with TRBD1. The V segment lost 4 bases and the J segment 3 bases; nucleotides outside the gene matches: 12. This CDR3 region has 16 residues. The germline gives CDR1 MDHEN, CDR2 SYDVKM. The CDR3 region has the DNA TGTGCCAGCAGTTCCCTCAACAGGGGATGGGGCTACGAGCAGTACTTC. This translates into CASSSLNRGWGYEQYF.

As regards this clone: This sample includes further DNA sequences coding for the same CDR3. The J gene is TRBJ2-3, the V gene TRBV5-1; 7 bases are shared with TRBD1. Trimming took 4 bases from V and 2 from J; bases not matched to a gene: 4. From germline, CDR1 is SGHRS and CDR2 YFSETQ. The CDR3 is 14 amino acids. The CDR3 DNA follows: TGCGCCAGCAGCGGTGGACAGGACACAGATACGCAGTATTTT. Residues: CASSGGQDTDTQYF. Based on the CDR3 plus reference TRBV5-1 and TRBJ2-3, the full variable domain is KAGVTQTPRYLIKTRGQQVTLSCSPISGHRSVSWYQQTPGQGLQFLFEYFSETQRNKGNFPGRFSGRQFSNSRSEMNVSTLELGDSALYLCASSGGQDTDTQYFGPGTRLTVL.

The chain recombines TRBV5-1 with TRBJ2-7, with 9 bases that match TRBD1. Per germline, CDR1 SGHRS and CDR2 YFSETQ. The CDR3 is 17 amino acids. The junction had 14 bases not matched to a gene; V was cut back by 0 bases and J by 7 bases. Written as DNA, the CDR3 is TGCGCCAGCAGCTTGGCGCTATCTGGACAGGGGAAGAGGGAGCAGTACTTC. It codes for CASSLALSGQGKREQYF.

The rearrangement links TRBV5-4 to TRBJ1-2; D is unclear. CDR1 and CDR2 (germline): SGHNT, YYREEE (reference sequence). The CDR3 extends over 13 amino acids. Trimming stripped 4 bases from V and 3 bases from J, with 10 bases between. CDR3: CASSQNQDYGYTF. The DNA of the CDR3 is TGTGCCAGCAGCCAAAACCAGGACTATGGCTACACCTTC. Full variable domain (outside the CDR3, taken from reference TRBV5-4 and TRBJ1-2): ETGVTQSPTHLIKTRGQQVTLRCSSQSGHNTVSWYQQALGQGPQFIFQYYREEENGRGNFPPRFSGLQFPNYSSELNVNALELDDSALYLCASSQNQDYGYTFGSGTRLTVV.

This clone was seen a few times. The V and J genes are TRBV5-1 and TRBJ2-7, with 7 bases that match TRBD2. From germline, CDR1 is SGHRS and CDR2 YFSETQ. V lost 0 bases to trimming and J lost 2 bases; unmatched junction nucleotides: 17. The CDR3 is 19 residues long. For the CDR3, the DNA is TGCGCCAGCAGCTTGGGGACGAGTGGGGAGGGAGCAGGCGCCTACGAGCAGTACTTC. Translated: CASSLGTSGEGAGAYEQYF.

The J gene is TRBJ2-1, the V gene TRBV2; 8 nucleotides line up with TRBD1. CDR1 is SNHLY and CDR2 is FYNNEI in the germline V gene. The CDR3 length is 14 residues. V gave up 2 bases and J gave up 6 bases; unmatched junction bases: 3. CDR3 loop: CASSEYRGVNEQFF. The CDR3 region has the DNA TGTGCCAGCAGTGAATACAGGGGGGTCAATGAGCAGTTCTTC.

The V gene is TRBV5-1, the J gene TRBJ1-3; 7 bases fit TRBD1. Germline trimming cut 3 bases from V and 2 bases from J; bases unmatched to any gene: 8. The CDR3 is made up of 16 amino acids. Germline CDR1 and CDR2: SGHRS and YFSETQ. The CDR3 loop reads CASSSRPGTAGNTIYF. DNA for the CDR3: TGCGCCAGCAGCTCCCGCCCGGGGACAGCTGGAAACACCATATATTTT. The full variable domain, completed using reference TRBV5-1 and TRBJ1-3, is KAGVTQTPRYLIKTRGQQVTLSCSPISGHRSVSWYQQTPGQGLQFLFEYFSETQRNKGNFPGRFSGRQFSNSRSEMNVSTLELGDSALYLCASSSRPGTAGNTIYFGEGSWLTVV.

The DNA for the CDR3 is TGTGCCAGTAGTCCATCGACAGGGATCACCGGGGAGCTGTTTTTT. Translating it yields CASSPSTGITGELFF. The gene calls are TRBV19 and TRBJ2-2, with TRBD1 matching 7 bases. There are 15 residues in the CDR3. Looked up from germline, CDR1 is LNHDA and CDR2 is SQIVND (reference sequence). The V segment lost 5 bases and the J segment 4 bases; nucleotides outside the gene matches: 7.

The chain couples TRBV18 to TRBJ2-1; 9 bases match TRBD2. The trim removed 8 bases at V and 3 bases at J, leaving 23 bases unmatched. The CDR3 has 20 residues. The germline V gene encodes CDR1 KGHSH and CDR2 LQKENI. CDR3 loop: CASHRGEGLAGYWDYNEQFF. The CDR3 bases are TGTGCCAGCCACCGAGGGGAGGGGCTAGCGGGATACTGGGACTACAATGAGCAGTTCTTC.

The rearrangement uses TRBV11-2 and TRBJ2-1, with 11 bases that match TRBD2. The CDR3 runs 15 residues. Unmatched junction bases numbered 10, after V lost 5 bases and J lost 10 bases. Germline loops: CDR1 SGHAT, CDR2 FQNNGV. The CDR3 region has the DNA TGTGCCAGCAGCCCCGGGACTAGCGGTGTTAACGAGCAGTTCTTC. Translating gives CASSPGTSGVNEQFF.

V gene TRBV9 combines with J gene TRBJ2-7; 7 bases fit TRBD2. V gave up 0 bases and J gave up 2 bases; unmatched junction bases: 5. This CDR3 is built from 15 residues. CDR1 and CDR2 from the germline V gene are SGDLS and YYNGEE. The CDR3 loop is CASSVAGGRAYEQYF. CDR3 DNA sequence: TGTGCCAGCAGCGTAGCGGGGGGAAGGGCCTACGAGCAGTACTTC.

The chain carries TRBV28 and TRBJ2-3; 9 nucleotides align to TRBD2. Losses at the gene ends were 5 bases for V and 6 bases for J; bases not matched to a gene: 15. This CDR3 comprises 17 residues. Germline CDR1 and CDR2: MDHEN and SYDVKM. CDR3 loop: CASSPQGLREGIDTQYF. The CDR3, as DNA: TGTGCCAGCAGTCCACAGGGGTTGCGGGAGGGCATCGATACGCAGTATTTT.

This chain links TRBV15 with TRBJ2-5, with D perhaps TRBD2 (5 bases). Germline V gene lookup returns CDR1 LNHNV and CDR2 YYDKDF (reference sequence). Trimming left V 0 bases short and J 5 bases short, with 10 bases between. The CDR3 contains 14 residues. The CDR3 loop is CATSRDLASETQYF. CDR3 sequence (DNA): TGTGCCACCAGCAGAGATTTAGCGAGCGAGACCCAGTACTTC.

This clone was observed a few times. The CDR3 loop reads CAISENREETQYF. The CDR3 nucleotides read TGTGCCATCAGTGAGAACAGGGAAGAGACCCAGTACTTC. This sequence joins TRBV10-3 and TRBJ2-5; D is possibly TRBD1 (6 bases). The CDR3 contains 13 residues. Germline V gene lookup returns CDR1 ENHRY and CDR2 SYGVKD. V lost 2 bases and J lost 3, with 7 bases in between.

The chain is built from TRBV3-1 (or the pseudogene TRBV3-2) and TRBJ2-1, with a tentative D call TRBD2 (5 bases). Trimming removed 0 bases at V and 7 bases at J, with 13 bases between. CDR3 length: 15 amino acids. The germline CDR1 and CDR2 sequences are LGHDT and YNNKEL (reference sequence). The CDR3 loop is CASSQDLYGINEQFF. The CDR3 bases are TGTGCCAGCAGCCAAGATTTATACGGGATAAATGAGCAGTTCTTC.

The chain joins TRBV20-1 to TRBJ2-7; 7 bases fit TRBD2. Trimming at V came to 3 bases and at J to 2 bases, leaving 10 bases not matched to a gene. The length of the CDR3 is 15 residues. CDR1 is DFQATT, CDR2 SNEGSKA, per germline (reference sequence). The CDR3, as DNA: TGCAGTGCTAGTACCCTAGTGGGAGGGCCCTACGAGCAGTACTTC. Translated: CSASTLVGGPYEQYF.

The chain has TRBV19 and TRBJ2-1; 7 bases line up with TRBD1. From germline, CDR1 is LNHDA and CDR2 SQIVND (reference sequence). The ends lost 6 bases at V and 10 bases at J; junction bases unmatched: 15. The CDR3 is 15 amino acids. In nucleotides, the CDR3 is TGTGCCAGTAGCTTCGACAGGGCCCCCCTTTCAGAGCAGTTCTTC. Its protein product is CASSFDRAPLSEQFF.

The J gene is TRBJ1-3, the V gene TRBV5-4, with no clear D. Germline V lookup: CDR1 SGHNT, CDR2 YYREEE (reference sequence). V was pared by 4 bases and J by 2 bases, with 10 bases between. The CDR3 totals 14 residues. CDR3 protein: CASSPGSAGNTIYF. The DNA for the CDR3 is TGTGCCAGCAGCCCCGGGTCCGCTGGAAACACCATATATTTT.

For this clone: Other nucleotide sequences in the sample specify the same CDR3. V gene TRBV28 combines with J gene TRBJ2-3; 9 bases are a match to TRBD2. Germline loops: CDR1 MDHEN, CDR2 SYDVKM. This CDR3 has 15 amino acids. V shed 2 bases and J 4 bases; nucleotides not matched to a gene: 4. Here the CDR3 DNA reads TGTGCCAGCAGTTTAGGCGGGAGGGGGGCAGATACGCAGTATTTT. Its protein product is CASSLGGRGADTQYF.

The chain links TRBV6-5 to TRBJ2-5, with 7 bases that match TRBD2. V was clipped by 0 bases and J by 5 bases; unmatched bases: 9. Per the germline V gene, CDR1 is MNHEY and CDR2 is SVGAGI. The CDR3 runs to 16 residues. This chain's CDR3 is CASSYSAAGVEETQYF. The CDR3 nucleotides read TGTGCCAGCAGTTACTCGGCCGCGGGAGTTGAGGAGACCCAGTACTTC.

V is TRBV5-4 and J is TRBJ2-3, with D tentatively TRBD1 (5 bases). Germline V gives CDR1 SGHNT, CDR2 YYREEE (reference sequence). This CDR3 is built from 15 residues. Trimming took off 0 bases at V and 4 bases at J, with 12 bases between the two ends. CDR3: CASSLGGAVSDTQYF. DNA for the CDR3: TGTGCCAGCAGCTTGGGGGGCGCGGTGTCAGATACGCAGTATTTT. The entire variable domain, with the rest obtained from reference TRBV5-4 and TRBJ2-3, is as follows: ETGVTQSPTHLIKTRGQQVTLRCSSQSGHNTVSWYQQALGQGPQFIFQYYREEENGRGNFPPRFSGLQFPNYSSELNVNALELDDSALYLCASSLGGAVSDTQYFGPGTRLTVL.